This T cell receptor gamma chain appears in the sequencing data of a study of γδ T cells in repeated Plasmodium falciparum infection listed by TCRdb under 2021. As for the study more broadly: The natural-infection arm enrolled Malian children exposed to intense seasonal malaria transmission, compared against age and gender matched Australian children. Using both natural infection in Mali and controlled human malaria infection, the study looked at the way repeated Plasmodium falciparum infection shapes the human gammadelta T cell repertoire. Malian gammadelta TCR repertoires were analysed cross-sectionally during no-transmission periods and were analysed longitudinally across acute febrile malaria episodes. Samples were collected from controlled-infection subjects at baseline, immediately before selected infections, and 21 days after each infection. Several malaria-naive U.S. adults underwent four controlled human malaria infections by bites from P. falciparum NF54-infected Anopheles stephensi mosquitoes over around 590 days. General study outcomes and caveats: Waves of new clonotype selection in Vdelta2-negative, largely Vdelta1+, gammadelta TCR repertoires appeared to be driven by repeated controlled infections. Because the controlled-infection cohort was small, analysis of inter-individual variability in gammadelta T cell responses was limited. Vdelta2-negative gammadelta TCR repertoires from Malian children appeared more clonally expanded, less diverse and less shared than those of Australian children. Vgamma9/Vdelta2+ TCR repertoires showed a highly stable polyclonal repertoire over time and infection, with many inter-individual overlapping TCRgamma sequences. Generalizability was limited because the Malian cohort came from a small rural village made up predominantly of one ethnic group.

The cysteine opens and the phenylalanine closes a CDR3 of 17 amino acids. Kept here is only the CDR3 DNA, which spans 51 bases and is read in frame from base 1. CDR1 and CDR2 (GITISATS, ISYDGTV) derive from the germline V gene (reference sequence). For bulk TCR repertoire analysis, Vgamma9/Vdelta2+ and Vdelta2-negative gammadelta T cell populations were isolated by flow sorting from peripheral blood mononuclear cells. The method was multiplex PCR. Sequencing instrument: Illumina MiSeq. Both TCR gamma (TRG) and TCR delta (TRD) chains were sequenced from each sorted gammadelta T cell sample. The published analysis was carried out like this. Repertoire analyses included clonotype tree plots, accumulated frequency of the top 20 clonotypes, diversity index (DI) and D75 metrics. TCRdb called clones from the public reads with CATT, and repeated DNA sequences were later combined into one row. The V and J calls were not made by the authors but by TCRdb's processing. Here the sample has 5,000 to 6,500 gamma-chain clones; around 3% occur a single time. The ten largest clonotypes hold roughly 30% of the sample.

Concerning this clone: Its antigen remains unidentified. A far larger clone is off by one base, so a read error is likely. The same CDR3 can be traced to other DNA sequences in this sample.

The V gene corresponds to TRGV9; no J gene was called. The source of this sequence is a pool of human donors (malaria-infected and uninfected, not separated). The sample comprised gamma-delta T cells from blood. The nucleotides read TGTGCCTTGTGGGAGGCCCTGGAAGAGTTGGGCAAAAAAATCAAGGTATTC. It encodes CALWEALEELGKKIKVF.